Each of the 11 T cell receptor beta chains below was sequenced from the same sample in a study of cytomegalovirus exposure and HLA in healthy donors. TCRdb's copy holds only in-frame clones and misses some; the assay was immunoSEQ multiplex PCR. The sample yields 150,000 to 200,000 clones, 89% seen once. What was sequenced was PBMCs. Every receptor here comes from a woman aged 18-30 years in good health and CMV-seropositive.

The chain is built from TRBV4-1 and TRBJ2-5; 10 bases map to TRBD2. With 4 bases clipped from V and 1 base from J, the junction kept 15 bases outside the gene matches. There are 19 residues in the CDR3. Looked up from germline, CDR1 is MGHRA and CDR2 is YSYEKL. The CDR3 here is CASSPLGGLAGALQETQYF. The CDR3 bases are TGCGCCAGCAGCCCCCTCGGCGGGCTAGCGGGAGCCCTCCAAGAGACCCAGTACTTC.

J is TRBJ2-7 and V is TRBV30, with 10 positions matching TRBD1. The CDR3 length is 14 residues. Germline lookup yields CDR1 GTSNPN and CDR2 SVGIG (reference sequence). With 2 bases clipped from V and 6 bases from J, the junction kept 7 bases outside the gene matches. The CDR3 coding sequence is TGTGCCTGGAGTCCCCGACAGGGGGCTGGCGAGCAGTACTTC. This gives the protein CAWSPRQGAGEQYF.

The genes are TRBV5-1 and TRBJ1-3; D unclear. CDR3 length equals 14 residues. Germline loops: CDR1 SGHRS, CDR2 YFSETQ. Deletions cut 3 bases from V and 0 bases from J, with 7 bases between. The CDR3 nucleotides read TGCGCCAGCAGCTACGCAGGCTCTGGAAACACCATATATTTT. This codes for CASSYAGSGNTIYF.

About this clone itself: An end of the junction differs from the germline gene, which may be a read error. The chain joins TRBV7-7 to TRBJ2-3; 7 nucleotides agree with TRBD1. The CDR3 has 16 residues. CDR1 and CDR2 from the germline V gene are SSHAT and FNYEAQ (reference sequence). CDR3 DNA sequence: TGTGCTAGCAGCTTGGGCCCCGGGACAGATACAGATACGCAGTATTTT. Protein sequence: CASSLGPGTDTDTQYF.

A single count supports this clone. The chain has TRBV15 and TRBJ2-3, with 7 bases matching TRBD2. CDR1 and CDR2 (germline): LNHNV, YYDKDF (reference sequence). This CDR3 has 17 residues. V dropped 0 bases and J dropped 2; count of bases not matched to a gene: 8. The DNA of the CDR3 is TGTGCCACCAGCAGAGATCGGAGCGGGACCGTCACAGATACGCAGTATTTT. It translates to CATSRDRSGTVTDTQYF.

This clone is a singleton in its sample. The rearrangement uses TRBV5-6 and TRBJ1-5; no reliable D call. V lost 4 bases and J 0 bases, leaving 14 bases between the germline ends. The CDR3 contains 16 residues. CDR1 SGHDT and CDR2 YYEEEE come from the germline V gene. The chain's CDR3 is CASSDYRKSSNQPQHF. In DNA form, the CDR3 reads TGTGCCAGCAGCGATTACAGAAAGTCTAGCAATCAGCCCCAGCATTTT.

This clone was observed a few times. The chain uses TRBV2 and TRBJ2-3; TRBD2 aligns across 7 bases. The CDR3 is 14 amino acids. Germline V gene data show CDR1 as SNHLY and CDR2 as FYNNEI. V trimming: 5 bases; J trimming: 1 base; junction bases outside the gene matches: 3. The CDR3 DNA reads TGTGCCAGCAGTAGACTAGCAGGCACAGATACGCAGTATTTT. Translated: CASSRLAGTDTQYF.

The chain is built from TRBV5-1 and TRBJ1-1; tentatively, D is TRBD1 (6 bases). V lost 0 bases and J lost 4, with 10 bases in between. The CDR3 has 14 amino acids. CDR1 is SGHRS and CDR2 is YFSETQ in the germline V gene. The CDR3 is CASSLARGATEAFF. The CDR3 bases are TGCGCCAGCAGCTTGGCACGGGGGGCCACTGAAGCTTTCTTT.

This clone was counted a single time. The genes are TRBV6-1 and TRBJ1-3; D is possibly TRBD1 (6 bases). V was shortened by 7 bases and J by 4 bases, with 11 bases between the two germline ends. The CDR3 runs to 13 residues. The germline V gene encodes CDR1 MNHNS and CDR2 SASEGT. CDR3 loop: CASIKGGGNTIYF. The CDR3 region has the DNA TGTGCCAGCATTAAGGGGGGGGGAAACACCATATATTTT.

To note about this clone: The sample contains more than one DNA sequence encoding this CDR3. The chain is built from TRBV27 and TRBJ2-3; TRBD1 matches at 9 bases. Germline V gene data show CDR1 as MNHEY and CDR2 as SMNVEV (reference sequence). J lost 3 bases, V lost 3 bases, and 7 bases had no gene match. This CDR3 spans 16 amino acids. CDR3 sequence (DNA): TGTGCCAGCAGTTTCTACAGGGGGCTTTGGACAGATACGCAGTATTTT. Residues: CASSFYRGLWTDTQYF.

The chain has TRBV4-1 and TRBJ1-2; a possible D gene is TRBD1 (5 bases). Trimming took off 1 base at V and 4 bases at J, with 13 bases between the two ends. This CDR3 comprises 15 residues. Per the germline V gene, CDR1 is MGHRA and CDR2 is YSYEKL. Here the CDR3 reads CASSQARAGGYGYTF. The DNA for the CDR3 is TGCGCCAGCAGCCAAGCGAGGGCCGGGGGCTATGGCTACACCTTC.